A single sample gave rise to the 10 T cell receptor beta chains below, sequenced in a study of blood T cell repertoires in COVID-19. Profiled with immunoSEQ multiplex PCR; TCRdb holds only in-frame clones, not every one. In the table there are approximately 250,000 clones, 80% to 90% of which are singletons. Sequencing used peripheral blood. Source of these receptors: a man aged 50-60 years with acute or convalescent COVID-19.

V usage is TRBV7-2 and J usage is TRBJ2-1; 8 nucleotides align to TRBD2. Germline loops: CDR1 SGHTA, CDR2 FQGNSA. The V segment lost 5 bases and the J segment 3 bases; nucleotides outside the gene matches: 6. The CDR3 contains 15 residues. The chain's CDR3 is CASSLSGSVYNEQFF. The CDR3 DNA reads TGTGCCAGCAGCCTGAGCGGGAGTGTCTACAATGAGCAGTTCTTC.

This chain links TRBV6-5 with TRBJ1-2, with 9 bases aligning to TRBD1. V lost 10 bases, J lost 2 bases, and 5 bases stayed unmatched. There are 13 residues in the CDR3. Looked up from germline, CDR1 is MNHEY and CDR2 is SVGAGI. CDR3 nucleotides: TGTGCCATCTACAGGGGGCACAACTATGGCTACACCTTC. It translates to CAIYRGHNYGYTF.

J is TRBJ1-2 and V is TRBV7-8, with TRBD1 identical over 7 bases. Germline V gives CDR1 SGHVS, CDR2 FQNEAQ. This CDR3 contains 16 residues. After removal of 7 bases from V and 5 bases from J, the junction contained 16 bases not matched to a gene. The CDR3 reads CASTTGIGQGVYGYTF. CDR3 nucleotide sequence: TGTGCCAGCACCACGGGAATTGGGCAGGGGGTATATGGCTACACCTTC.

This clone was seen just once. The chain joins TRBV6-1 to TRBJ1-2, with 7 bases matching TRBD1. Germline CDR1 MNHNS, CDR2 SASEGT. The CDR3 runs to 14 residues. V lost 1 base to trimming and J lost 7 bases; unmatched junction nucleotides: 6. The CDR3 here is CASSEGSGDSGYTF. In nucleotides, the CDR3 is TGTGCCAGCAGTGAAGGGTCGGGGGACAGTGGCTACACCTTC.

V gene TRBV12-3 or TRBV12-4 combines with J gene TRBJ1-2; D ambiguous. The length of the CDR3 is 12 residues. V shed 3 bases and J shed 6 bases, with 8 bases lying between them. CDR3 nucleotides: TGTGCCAGCAGTTTTTCCGTTAATGGCTACACCTTC. Translating gives CASSFSVNGYTF.

The genes are TRBV2 and TRBJ2-2, with 7 bases lining up with TRBD1. With V trimmed by 6 bases and J by 9 bases, 7 bases remained unmatched. CDR3 size: 13 residues. The germline gives CDR1 SNHLY, CDR2 FYNNEI. Written as DNA, the CDR3 is TGTGCCAGCAGGAGGGACAGCCGCCGGGAGCTGTTTTTT. Protein product: CASRRDSRRELFF. The full variable domain, its missing parts supplied by reference TRBV2 and TRBJ2-2, is EPEVTQTPSHQVTQMGQEVILRCVPISNHLYFYWYRQILGQKVEFLVSFYNNEISEKSEIFDDQFSVERPDGSNFTLKIRSTKLEDSAMYFCASRRDSRRELFFGEGSRLTVL.

This clone has only one observation. The rearrangement joins TRBV28 to TRBJ2-6; unclear D gene. Germline V gene data show CDR1 as MDHEN and CDR2 as SYDVKM. V lost 5 bases, J lost 3 bases, and 5 bases lay in between. This CDR3 contains 13 residues. The CDR3 coding sequence is TGTGCCAGCAGTCCTCTTGGGGCCAACGTCCTGACTTTC. It encodes CASSPLGANVLTF.

The chain carries TRBV3-1 (or the pseudogene TRBV3-2) and TRBJ1-1; TRBD1 matches 7 bases. The V gene's germline CDR1 is LGHDT and CDR2 YNNKEL (reference sequence). Trimming at V came to 2 bases and at J to 7 bases, leaving 7 bases not matched to a gene. The length of the CDR3 is 14 residues. CDR3 amino acids: CASSQPGGDVEAFF. The CDR3 DNA follows: TGTGCCAGCAGCCAACCAGGGGGTGACGTTGAAGCTTTCTTT.

The CDR3 DNA follows: TGCGCCAGCAGCTTGAACCCGGGGGGAGCCAATGAAAAACTGTTTTTT. Amino acids: CASSLNPGGANEKLFF. The chain links TRBV5-1 to TRBJ1-4, with D perhaps TRBD1 (5 bases). CDR3 length: 16 residues. Trimming removed 1 base from V and 5 bases from J, with 15 bases in between. Germline V gene data show CDR1 as SGHRS and CDR2 as YFSETQ. The full variable domain, rest sourced from reference TRBV5-1 and TRBJ1-4, is KAGVTQTPRYLIKTRGQQVTLSCSPISGHRSVSWYQQTPGQGLQFLFEYFSETQRNKGNFPGRFSGRQFSNSRSEMNVSTLELGDSALYLCASSLNPGGANEKLFFGSGTQLSVL.

The V gene is TRBV10-3, the J gene TRBJ1-5, with 7 nucleotides matching TRBD1. J gave up 2 bases and V 6 bases, and 7 bases lay outside the gene matches. The germline CDR1 and CDR2 sequences are ENHRY and SYGVKD. The CDR3 consists of 15 residues. The CDR3 DNA follows: TGTGCCATCAGCCAAGGGACAGCGGGCAATCAGCCCCAGCATTTT. It yields the protein CAISQGTAGNQPQHF.